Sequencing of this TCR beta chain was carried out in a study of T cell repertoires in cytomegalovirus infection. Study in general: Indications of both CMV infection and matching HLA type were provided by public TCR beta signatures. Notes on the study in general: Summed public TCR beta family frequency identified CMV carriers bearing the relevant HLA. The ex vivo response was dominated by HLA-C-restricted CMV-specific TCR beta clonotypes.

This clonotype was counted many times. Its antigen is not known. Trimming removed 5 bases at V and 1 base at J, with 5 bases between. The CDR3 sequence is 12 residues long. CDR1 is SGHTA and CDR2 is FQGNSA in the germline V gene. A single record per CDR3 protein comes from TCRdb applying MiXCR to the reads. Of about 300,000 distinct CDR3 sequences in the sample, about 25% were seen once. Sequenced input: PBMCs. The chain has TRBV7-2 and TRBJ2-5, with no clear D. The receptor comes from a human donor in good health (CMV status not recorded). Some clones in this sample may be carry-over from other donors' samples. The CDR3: CASSTFQETQYF. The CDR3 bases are TGTGCCAGCAGCACATTCCAAGAGACCCAGTACTTC.